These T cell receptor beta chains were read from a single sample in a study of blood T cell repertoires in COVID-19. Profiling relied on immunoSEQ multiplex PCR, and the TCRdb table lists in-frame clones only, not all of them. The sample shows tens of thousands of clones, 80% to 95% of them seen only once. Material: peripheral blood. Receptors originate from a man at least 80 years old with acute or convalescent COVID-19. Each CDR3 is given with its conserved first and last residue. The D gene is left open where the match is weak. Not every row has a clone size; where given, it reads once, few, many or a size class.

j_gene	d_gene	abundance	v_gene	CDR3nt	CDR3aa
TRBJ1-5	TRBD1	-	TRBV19	TGTGCCAGTAGTATACAGGGGGATCAGCCCCAGCATTTT	CASSIQGDQPQHF
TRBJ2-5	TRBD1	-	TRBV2	TGTGCCAGCAGAGCGGACAGGGGTGGAAAGACCCAGTACTTC	CASRADRGGKTQYF
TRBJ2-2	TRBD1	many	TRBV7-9	TGTGCCAGCAGCTTACGGCAGGGGGCGGACACCGGGGAGCTGTTTTTT	CASSLRQGADTGELFF
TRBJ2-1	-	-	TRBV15	TGTGCCACCAGCAGAGGTTCGAGGGTGTCCTACAATGAGCAGTTCTTC	CATSRGSRVSYNEQFF
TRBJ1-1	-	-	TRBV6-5	TGTGCCAGCGCGGGAACCCGGGACTTCGGTGAAGCTTTCTTT	CASAGTRDFGEAFF
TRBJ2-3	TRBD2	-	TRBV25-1	TGTGCCAGCAGTGAACAGCGGGGGGTCGTAGATACGCAGTATTTT	CASSEQRGVVDTQYF
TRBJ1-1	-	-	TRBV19	TGTGCCAGTAGAATCGGAGGGATGAGTACTGAAGCTTTCTTT	CASRIGGMSTEAFF
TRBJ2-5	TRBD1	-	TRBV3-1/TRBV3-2	TGTGCCAGCAGCACACGGACAGGCCAAGAGACCCAGTACTTC	CASSTRTGQETQYF
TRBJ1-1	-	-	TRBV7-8	TGTGCCAGCAGCCCAAAAGGTAGGCAGGCCGGCTTGAACACTGAAGCTTTCTTT	CASSPKGRQAGLNTEAFF
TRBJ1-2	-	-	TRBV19	TGTGCCAGTAGTAGCGGACAGACAGCTAACTATGGCTACACCTTC	CASSSGQTANYGYTF
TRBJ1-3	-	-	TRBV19	TGTGCCAGTAGTATAGAGACAGCAAACTCTGGAAACACCATATATTTT	CASSIETANSGNTIYF
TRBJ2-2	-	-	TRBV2	TGTGCCAGCAGTGCCGGGGCGAACACCGGGGAGCTGTTTTTT	CASSAGANTGELFF
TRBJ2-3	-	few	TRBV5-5	TGTGCCAGCAGCTCCCGGGACAGGGGCCCTAGCGGGGGCCTGGATACGCAGTATTTT	CASSSRDRGPSGGLDTQYF
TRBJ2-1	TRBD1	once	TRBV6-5	TGTGCCAGCACCCAGGGGGCTTTAAATGAGCAGTTCTTC	CASTQGALNEQFF
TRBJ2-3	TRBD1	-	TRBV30	TGTGCCTGGAGTGAAACAGGGGTTCTTACAGATACGCAGTATTTT	CAWSETGVLTDTQYF